These 25 T cell receptor beta chains were sequenced from one sample in a study of CD8 T cells in Susac syndrome. RNA totalling about 0.45 to 1 ug underwent reverse transcription with random hexamers. TCRdb re-called the immunoSEQ multiplex PCR reads through MiXCR, storing one row per CDR3 protein. The table lists roughly 130,000 distinct CDR3 sequences, 90% to 95% of them singletons, with roughly 0.12% in the top ten. The specimen sequenced was CD4+ T cells from PBMCs. The receptors were sampled from a human donor in good health.

The chain carries TRBV18 and TRBJ2-7, with a possible D match to TRBD2 (7 bases). Germline-derived CDR1 and CDR2 are KGHSH and LQKENI. This CDR3 contains 14 residues. The ends were cut back, 6 bases at V and 6 bases at J, with 18 bases in the middle. This chain's CDR3 is CASSSTRGAREQYF. CDR3 DNA: TGTGCCAGCTCCTCAACCCGGGGGGCCCGCGAGCAGTACTTC. Full variable domain (outside the CDR3, taken from reference TRBV18 and TRBJ2-7): NAGVMQNPRHLVRRRGQEARLRCSPMKGHSHVYWYRQLPEEGLKFMVYLQKENIIDESGMPKERFSAEFPKEGPSILRIQQVVRGDSAAYFCASSSTRGAREQYFGPGTRLTVT.

The rearrangement links TRBV5-4 to TRBJ2-1, with TRBD2 matching 7 bases. Germline V gene lookup returns CDR1 SGHNT and CDR2 YYREEE (reference sequence). The CDR3 has 16 amino acids. The V and J ends lost 0 bases and 4 bases, in that order; junction bases with no gene match: 7. The CDR3 DNA reads as TGTGCCAGCAGCTTGGCCCTGGCGGGAGTATACAATGAGCAGTTCTTC. Encoded protein: CASSLALAGVYNEQFF. Looking up the rest from reference TRBV5-4 and TRBJ2-1 gives the full variable domain: ETGVTQSPTHLIKTRGQQVTLRCSSQSGHNTVSWYQQALGQGPQFIFQYYREEENGRGNFPPRFSGLQFPNYSSELNVNALELDDSALYLCASSLALAGVYNEQFFGPGTRLTVL.

The chain is built from TRBV5-6 and TRBJ1-2; D might be TRBD1 (5 bases). The germline V gene has CDR1 SGHDT and CDR2 YYEEEE. The CDR3 has 12 residues. V was shortened by 3 bases and J by 4 bases, with 7 bases between the two germline ends. Here the CDR3 DNA reads TGTGCCAGCAGCTCCGGGACCTATGGCTACACCTTC. Its translation is CASSSGTYGYTF.

The CDR3 region has the DNA TGTGCCAGCAGTTTACAGGGGGCGCGGGATACGCAGTATTTT. It yields the protein CASSLQGARDTQYF. V gene TRBV27 combines with J gene TRBJ2-3; TRBD1 matches 8 bases. Losses at the gene ends were 2 bases for V and 6 bases for J; bases not matched to a gene: 4. Germline V gene sequence: CDR1 MNHEY, CDR2 SMNVEV (reference sequence). The CDR3 sequence is 14 residues long.

The chain employs TRBV28 and TRBJ2-4; D is unresolved. CDR1 and CDR2 (germline): MDHEN, SYDVKM. This CDR3 is built from 13 residues. V lost 3 bases to trimming and J lost 5 bases, with 8 bases between them. As DNA, the CDR3 is TGTGCCAGCAGTTTCGTTGGTCAAAACATTCAGTACTTC. It specifies CASSFVGQNIQYF. Drawing the rest from reference TRBV28 and TRBJ2-4, the complete variable domain is DVKVTQSSRYLVKRTGEKVFLECVQDMDHENMFWYRQDPGLGLRLIYFSYDVKMKEKGDIPEGYSVSREKKERFSLILESASTNQTSMYLCASSFVGQNIQYFGAGTRLSVL.

The J gene is TRBJ2-6, the V gene TRBV5-1; 8 bases line up with TRBD2. The CDR3 runs to 19 residues. Unmatched junction bases numbered 9, after V lost 1 base and J lost 0 bases. Germline-derived CDR1 and CDR2 are SGHRS and YFSETQ. In DNA form, the CDR3 reads TGCGCCAGCAGCTTGATGCCAGCGGGGGTTAGCTCTGGGGCCAACGTCCTGACTTTC. Its translation is CASSLMPAGVSSGANVLTF. Based on the CDR3 plus reference TRBV5-1 and TRBJ2-6, the full variable domain is KAGVTQTPRYLIKTRGQQVTLSCSPISGHRSVSWYQQTPGQGLQFLFEYFSETQRNKGNFPGRFSGRQFSNSRSEMNVSTLELGDSALYLCASSLMPAGVSSGANVLTFGAGSRLTVL.

The rearrangement uses TRBV7-9 and TRBJ1-1; no definite D call. The germline V gene encodes CDR1 SEHNR and CDR2 FQNEAQ (reference sequence). The length of the CDR3 is 15 residues. V was pared by 2 bases and J by 1 base, with 11 bases between. DNA for the CDR3: TGTGCCAGCAGCTTACGGGGAAGGGCGAACACTGAAGCTTTCTTT. It specifies CASSLRGRANTEAFF.

The genes are TRBV3-1 and TRBJ2-1, with D tentatively TRBD1 or TRBD2 (5 bases each). From germline, CDR1 is LGHDT and CDR2 YNNKEL (reference sequence). Trimming left V 1 base short and J 7 bases short, with 14 bases between. The CDR3 totals 15 residues. In DNA form, the CDR3 reads TGTGCCAGCAGCCAAGCGGGGCCCTTGGGGAATGAGCAGTTCTTC. As protein: CASSQAGPLGNEQFF.

The rearrangement joins TRBV25-1 to TRBJ2-7; possibly TRBD1 or TRBD2 for D (7 bases each). Germline V lookup: CDR1 MGHDK, CDR2 SYGVNS. Trimming pared 10 bases from V and 2 bases from J, leaving 18 bases between. The CDR3 is 14 amino acids. The CDR3 reads CATLGRGPAYEQYF. CDR3 coding DNA: TGTGCCACCCTTGGGAGGGGGCCTGCCTACGAGCAGTACTTC.

This clonotype has a single count. For the CDR3, the DNA is TGTGCCAGCAGTTACTCCTTAGGGGGGAACTACAATGAGCAGTTCTTC. Its translation: CASSYSLGGNYNEQFF. The chain has TRBV6-5 and TRBJ2-1, with D perhaps matching TRBD1 or TRBD2 (6 bases each). Trimming took off 0 bases at V and 3 bases at J, with 12 bases between the two ends. Germline CDR1 reads MNHEY; CDR2 reads SVGAGI. CDR3 length: 16 residues.

The chain employs TRBV12-3 or TRBV12-4 and TRBJ1-5; weak D call: TRBD1 (6 bases). V lost 7 bases to trimming and J lost 3 bases, with 13 bases between them. The CDR3 totals 14 residues. CDR3 bases: TGTGCCAGCAACCAACAGGGCTTCAATCAGCCCCAGCATTTT. Protein product: CASNQQGFNQPQHF.

The V gene is TRBV28, the J gene TRBJ1-2; 10 bases align to TRBD1. The CDR3 contains 19 residues. Trimming cost V 6 bases and J 6 bases; bases outside gene matches: 22. Germline assignment: CDR1 MDHEN and CDR2 SYDVKM. The CDR3 region is CASRSARRTGTGVRDGYTF. The CDR3 region has the DNA TGTGCCAGCAGATCAGCGCGTCGAACCGGGACAGGGGTCCGGGATGGCTACACCTTC.

J is TRBJ1-2 and V is TRBV7-9; no reliable D call. There are 12 residues in the CDR3. The germline V gene has CDR1 SEHNR and CDR2 FQNEAQ (reference sequence). Trimming stripped 0 bases from V and 4 bases from J, with 3 bases between. The CDR3 nucleotides read TGTGCCAGCAGCTTAGCCAGCTATGGCTACACCTTC. Translation gives CASSLASYGYTF.

This chain connects TRBV5-4 to TRBJ1-1; D is undetermined. V was cut by 3 bases and J by 1 base, with 7 bases left in between. Germline V gives CDR1 SGHNT, CDR2 YYREEE (reference sequence). The CDR3 has 13 residues. Written as DNA, the CDR3 is TGTGCCAGCAGCTCTACAGCGAACACTGAAGCTTTCTTT. Translation: CASSSTANTEAFF. The full variable domain, completed using reference TRBV5-4 and TRBJ1-1, is ETGVTQSPTHLIKTRGQQVTLRCSSQSGHNTVSWYQQALGQGPQFIFQYYREEENGRGNFPPRFSGLQFPNYSSELNVNALELDDSALYLCASSSTANTEAFFGQGTRLTVV.

The rearrangement joins TRBV6-1 to TRBJ2-3; perhaps TRBD1 as D (6 bases). The V gene's germline CDR1 is MNHNS and CDR2 SASEGT. Trimming stripped 2 bases from V and 7 bases from J, with 16 bases between. This CDR3 comprises 15 residues. DNA of the CDR3: TGTGCCAGCAGTGAATCAGGGACACCTTCCCATACGCAGTATTTT. This codes for CASSESGTPSHTQYF.

The chain couples TRBV20-1 to TRBJ2-7; tentatively, D is TRBD1 (6 bases). The CDR3 extends over 13 amino acids. Between the trimmed V and J ends, which lost 3 bases and 5 bases, there was a span of 14 bases. Germline CDR1 reads DFQATT; CDR2 reads SNEGSKA (reference sequence). This CDR3 reads CSASQGILDEQYF. As DNA, the CDR3 is TGCAGTGCTAGTCAGGGGATCCTGGACGAGCAGTACTTC.

The V call is TRBV28, the J call TRBJ2-1, with TRBD1 identical over 10 bases. The CDR3 consists of 15 residues. Trimming at V came to 6 bases and at J to 10 bases, leaving 12 bases not matched to a gene. CDR1 is MDHEN and CDR2 is SYDVKM in the germline V gene. The CDR3 DNA sequence: TGTGCCAGCAGATCTCCGGGACAGGGGAAGGGCGAGCAGTTCTTC. Translating gives CASRSPGQGKGEQFF.

The chain is built from TRBV7-2 and TRBJ2-7, with 7 bases matching TRBD1. The germline CDR1 and CDR2 sequences are SGHTA and FQGNSA. The length of the CDR3 is 17 residues. With V trimmed by 1 base and J by 7 bases, 16 bases remained unmatched. The CDR3 is CASSLGSRPGQLGEQYF. CDR3 nucleotides: TGTGCCAGCAGCTTAGGCAGCCGGCCGGGACAGTTGGGGGAGCAGTACTTC.

This chain links TRBV28 with TRBJ2-1, with 11 bases fitting TRBD1. The germline gives CDR1 MDHEN, CDR2 SYDVKM. Trimming removed 5 bases from V and 7 bases from J; junction bases left unmatched: 7. The CDR3 contains 15 residues. CDR3: CASSAGQGASNEQFF. The CDR3 coding sequence is TGTGCCAGCAGTGCAGGACAGGGGGCGTCGAATGAGCAGTTCTTC.

The J gene is TRBJ2-1, the V gene TRBV25-1; 11 bases are a match to TRBD2. V lost 8 bases and J lost 7; bases outside the gene matches: 7. The germline CDR1 and CDR2 sequences are MGHDK and SYGVNS. The CDR3 has 14 amino acids. CDR3 nucleotides: TGTGCCAGCGCCACTAGCGGGAGCTGGAATGAGCAGTTCTTC. Amino acid sequence: CASATSGSWNEQFF.

The chain is built from TRBV5-4 and TRBJ2-5; D is possibly TRBD1 or TRBD2 (6 bases each). V shed 4 bases and J shed 4 bases, with 23 bases lying between them. The germline V gene encodes CDR1 SGHNT and CDR2 YYREEE (reference sequence). The CDR3 loop spans 17 amino acids. The CDR3 is CASSTRGLGASSETQYF. As DNA, the CDR3 is TGTGCCAGCAGCACGCGGGGATTGGGGGCTAGCTCAGAGACCCAGTACTTC.

The rearrangement uses TRBV9 and TRBJ2-2, with D unclear. V was pared by 0 bases and J by 6 bases, with 3 bases between. The germline V gene has CDR1 SGDLS and CDR2 YYNGEE. The CDR3 has 12 amino acids. This CDR3 reads CASSVGPGELFF. CDR3 nucleotides: TGTGCCAGCAGCGTAGGCCCCGGGGAGCTGTTTTTT.

The J gene is TRBJ1-2, the V gene TRBV14; D is uncertain. The V end lost 2 bases, the J end lost 1 base, and 5 bases lay between the germline ends. This CDR3 comprises 13 residues. Germline-derived CDR1 and CDR2 are SGHDN and FVKESK. DNA for the CDR3: TGTGCCAGCAGCCAAACAATTAACTATGGCTACACCTTC. Translating it yields CASSQTINYGYTF.

The CDR3 is CASSPPGTYNEQFF. CDR3 in DNA: TGTGCCAGCTCACCCCCCGGGACATACAATGAGCAGTTCTTC. The gene calls are TRBV18 and TRBJ2-1; TRBD1 might be the D (6 bases). CDR3 length: 14 amino acids. Trimming shortened V by 3 bases and J by 4 bases, and 10 bases separated the two germline ends. Germline V gene data show CDR1 as KGHSH and CDR2 as LQKENI. The full variable domain, with the rest looked up from reference TRBV18 and TRBJ2-1, is NAGVMQNPRHLVRRRGQEARLRCSPMKGHSHVYWYRQLPEEGLKFMVYLQKENIIDESGMPKERFSAEFPKEGPSILRIQQVVRGDSAAYFCASSPPGTYNEQFFGPGTRLTVL.

V usage is TRBV18 and J usage is TRBJ2-7; D could derive from TRBD1 or TRBD2 (5 bases each). The CDR3 is 16 residues long. Germline V CDR1 and CDR2: KGHSH, LQKENI. V gave up 5 bases and J gave up 0 bases, with 17 bases separating them. CDR3 nucleotide sequence: TGTGCCAGCTCAACAGAGGGACGTTCGAGCTCCTACGAGCAGTACTTC. The encoded protein is CASSTEGRSSSYEQYF.